A selection of T cell receptor beta chains follows, all from one sample in a study of cytomegalovirus exposure and HLA in healthy donors. Method: immunoSEQ multiplex PCR; TCRdb's copy keeps in-frame clones and lacks some. The data contain 280,000 or so clones, roughly 88% of them singletons. Sequencing was done on a sample of PBMCs. These receptors originate from a woman aged 18-29 years in good health and CMV-seronegative. CDR3s include the opening cysteine and the closing phenylalanine or tryptophan. The order of the fields is V gene, J gene, D gene, clone size, CDR3 protein, CDR3 DNA. The D gene is left open where the match is weak. Rows may omit the clone size; those that give it use once, few, many or a size class.

v_call: TRBV5-1
j_call: TRBJ1-2
d_call: NA
clone_size: NA
cdr3_aa: CASSRGTLGYGYTF
cdr3_nt: TGCGCCAGCAGCCGAGGAACGCTCGGCTATGGCTACACCTTC

v_call: TRBV19
j_call: TRBJ2-2
d_call: NA
clone_size: few
cdr3_aa: CATAWGHDTGELFF
cdr3_nt: TGTGCCACCGCGTGGGGGCATGACACCGGGGAGCTGTTTTTT

v_call: TRBV27
j_call: TRBJ2-7
d_call: NA
clone_size: NA
cdr3_aa: CASSVYSSYEQYF
cdr3_nt: TGTGCCAGCAGCGTTTATTCCTCCTACGAGCAGTACTTC

v_call: TRBV2
j_call: TRBJ2-6
d_call: NA
clone_size: NA
cdr3_aa: CASRFLSGANVLTF
cdr3_nt: TGTGCCAGCCGTTTTCTTTCTGGGGCCAACGTCCTGACTTTC

v_call: TRBV14
j_call: TRBJ1-1
d_call: TRBD1
clone_size: once
cdr3_aa: CASSPNRGRNTEAFF
cdr3_nt: TGTGCCAGCAGCCCGAACAGGGGGCGGAACACTGAAGCTTTCTTT

v_call: TRBV5-1
j_call: TRBJ2-1
d_call: TRBD2
clone_size: NA
cdr3_aa: CASTPGLAGEGNEQFF
cdr3_nt: TGCGCCAGCACCCCTGGACTAGCGGGAGAAGGCAATGAGCAGTTCTTC

v_call: TRBV5-4
j_call: TRBJ2-5
d_call: TRBD2
clone_size: once
cdr3_aa: CASSSTTGGLADYQETQYF
cdr3_nt: TGTGCCAGCAGCTCCACAACCGGGGGACTAGCGGATTACCAAGAGACCCAGTACTTC

v_call: TRBV12-5
j_call: TRBJ2-7
d_call: TRBD2
clone_size: once
cdr3_aa: CASGLVLAGIYEQYF
cdr3_nt: TGTGCTAGTGGTTTGGTCCTAGCGGGCATATACGAGCAGTACTTC

v_call: TRBV9
j_call: TRBJ2-1
d_call: TRBD2
clone_size: few
cdr3_aa: CASSSWTSGNEQFF
cdr3_nt: TGTGCCAGCAGCTCGTGGACTAGTGGCAATGAGCAGTTCTTC

v_call: TRBV5-1
j_call: TRBJ1-1
d_call: TRBD1
clone_size: NA
cdr3_aa: CASSSWDRPDTEAFF
cdr3_nt: TGCGCCAGCAGCAGCTGGGACAGGCCTGACACTGAAGCTTTCTTT

v_call: TRBV18
j_call: TRBJ1-2
d_call: TRBD1
clone_size: NA
cdr3_aa: CASSPIPTGEGYTF
cdr3_nt: TGTGCCAGCTCACCAATCCCCACAGGGGAAGGCTACACCTTC

v_call: TRBV5-1
j_call: TRBJ2-1
d_call: NA
clone_size: NA
cdr3_aa: CASSLAGEYNEQFF
cdr3_nt: TGCGCCAGCAGCTTGGCAGGCGAATACAATGAGCAGTTCTTC

v_call: TRBV9
j_call: TRBJ1-3
d_call: NA
clone_size: NA
cdr3_aa: CASQGNSGNTIYF
cdr3_nt: TGTGCCAGCCAGGGCAACTCTGGAAACACCATATATTTT

v_call: TRBV18
j_call: TRBJ2-7
d_call: NA
clone_size: NA
cdr3_aa: CASSPGTYEQYF
cdr3_nt: TGTGCCAGCTCACCCGGGACTTACGAGCAGTACTTC

v_call: TRBV19
j_call: TRBJ2-7
d_call: NA
clone_size: NA
cdr3_aa: CASSMRQGWEQYF
cdr3_nt: TGTGCCAGTAGTATGAGACAAGGCTGGGAGCAGTACTTC

v_call: TRBV6-1
j_call: TRBJ2-2
d_call: NA
clone_size: once
cdr3_aa: CASSYAGELFF
cdr3_nt: TGTGCCAGCAGTTATGCCGGGGAGCTGTTTTTT

v_call: TRBV11-3
j_call: TRBJ2-7
d_call: TRBD1
clone_size: few
cdr3_aa: CASSLRDSDEQYF
cdr3_nt: TGTGCCAGCAGCTTACGGGACAGCGACGAGCAGTACTTC

v_call: TRBV2
j_call: TRBJ2-3
d_call: TRBD2
clone_size: NA
cdr3_aa: CASSRLAGVEDTQYF
cdr3_nt: TGTGCCAGCAGTCGACTAGCGGGAGTTGAAGATACGCAGTATTTT

v_call: TRBV7-2
j_call: TRBJ2-1
d_call: TRBD2
clone_size: NA
cdr3_aa: CASSFTSGYNEQFF
cdr3_nt: TGTGCCAGCAGCTTTACTAGCGGTTACAATGAGCAGTTCTTC

v_call: TRBV6-1
j_call: TRBJ2-6
d_call: NA
clone_size: NA
cdr3_aa: CASSDIGGGANVLTF
cdr3_nt: TGTGCCAGCAGTGATATCGGGGGTGGGGCCAACGTCCTGACTTTC

v_call: TRBV5-1
j_call: TRBJ1-2
d_call: TRBD1
clone_size: NA
cdr3_aa: CASSQDRGPGYTF
cdr3_nt: TGCGCCAGCAGCCAGGACAGGGGGCCTGGCTACACCTTC

v_call: TRBV9
j_call: TRBJ2-2
d_call: NA
clone_size: NA
cdr3_aa: CASSVISAGELFF
cdr3_nt: TGTGCCAGCAGCGTAATTAGTGCCGGGGAGCTGTTTTTT

v_call: TRBV4-1
j_call: TRBJ2-1
d_call: TRBD1
clone_size: NA
cdr3_aa: CASTWTGEGVGEQFF
cdr3_nt: TGCGCCAGCACGTGGACAGGGGAGGGGGTCGGTGAGCAGTTCTTC

v_call: TRBV5-5
j_call: TRBJ1-5
d_call: TRBD1
clone_size: NA
cdr3_aa: CASSQWDRGPGQPQHF
cdr3_nt: TGTGCCAGCAGCCAGTGGGACAGGGGGCCGGGTCAGCCCCAGCATTTT

v_call: TRBV5-1
j_call: TRBJ2-7
d_call: NA
clone_size: NA
cdr3_aa: CASRPLSGYEQYF
cdr3_nt: TGCGCCAGCAGACCGCTATCCGGGTACGAGCAGTACTTC

v_call: TRBV11-2
j_call: TRBJ2-1
d_call: TRBD2
clone_size: NA
cdr3_aa: CASSLSLWRETDNEQFF
cdr3_nt: TGTGCCAGCAGCTTATCTCTCTGGCGGGAGACGGACAATGAGCAGTTCTTC

v_call: TRBV4-3
j_call: TRBJ2-3
d_call: NA
clone_size: NA
cdr3_aa: CASSQGFRTDTQYF
cdr3_nt: TGCGCCAGCAGCCAAGGGTTTCGGACAGATACGCAGTATTTT

v_call: TRBV5-8
j_call: TRBJ2-7
d_call: NA
clone_size: NA
cdr3_aa: CASSSSVSYEQYF
cdr3_nt: TGTGCCAGCAGCTCTAGCGTCTCCTACGAGCAGTACTTC

v_call: TRBV4-2
j_call: TRBJ1-1
d_call: TRBD1
clone_size: NA
cdr3_aa: CASSRDRASEAFF
cdr3_nt: TGTGCCAGCAGCCGGGACAGGGCTTCCGAAGCTTTCTTT

v_call: TRBV27
j_call: TRBJ2-1
d_call: TRBD1
clone_size: NA
cdr3_aa: CATKTRDRSYNEQFF
cdr3_nt: TGTGCCACCAAGACCCGGGACAGATCCTACAATGAGCAGTTCTTC

v_call: TRBV10-3
j_call: TRBJ2-7
d_call: TRBD1
clone_size: few
cdr3_aa: CATGQAAYEQYF
cdr3_nt: TGTGCCACCGGACAGGCAGCCTACGAGCAGTACTTC

v_call: TRBV7-6
j_call: TRBJ2-7
d_call: NA
clone_size: few
cdr3_aa: CASSLGAGEYEQYF
cdr3_nt: TGTGCCAGCAGCTTAGGGGCAGGGGAATACGAGCAGTACTTC

v_call: TRBV9
j_call: TRBJ2-3
d_call: TRBD2
clone_size: NA
cdr3_aa: CASSPGGGTTHKDTQYF
cdr3_nt: TGTGCCAGCAGCCCCGGGGGGGGGACTACCCACAAGGATACGCAGTATTTT

v_call: TRBV27
j_call: TRBJ1-2
d_call: NA
clone_size: NA
cdr3_aa: CASSLSYGAPYGYTF
cdr3_nt: TGTGCCAGCAGTTTATCTTACGGAGCACCGTATGGCTACACCTTC

v_call: TRBV7-6
j_call: TRBJ2-7
d_call: TRBD2
clone_size: NA
cdr3_aa: CASSSGTTGEQYF
cdr3_nt: TGTGCCAGCAGCTCCGGGACTACGGGCGAGCAGTACTTC

v_call: TRBV20-1
j_call: TRBJ1-1
d_call: NA
clone_size: NA
cdr3_aa: CSASGVTEAFF
cdr3_nt: TGCAGTGCTTCAGGGGTCACTGAAGCTTTCTTT

v_call: TRBV4-2
j_call: TRBJ2-5
d_call: TRBD1
clone_size: NA
cdr3_aa: CASSQGAGRTGEETQYF
cdr3_nt: TGTGCCAGCAGCCAAGGTGCTGGGAGGACAGGGGAAGAGACCCAGTACTTC

v_call: TRBV2
j_call: TRBJ1-5
d_call: TRBD1
clone_size: NA
cdr3_aa: CASSSGTGASWPQHF
cdr3_nt: TGTGCCAGCAGTTCTGGGACAGGAGCTTCTTGGCCCCAGCATTTT

v_call: TRBV29-1
j_call: TRBJ2-1
d_call: NA
clone_size: NA
cdr3_aa: CSAVEALINEQFF
cdr3_nt: TGCAGCGCCGTCGAGGCGCTTATTAATGAGCAGTTCTTC

v_call: TRBV19
j_call: TRBJ2-7
d_call: TRBD2
clone_size: few
cdr3_aa: CASRMTGGVNEQYF
cdr3_nt: TGTGCCAGTAGGATGACGGGGGGAGTGAACGAGCAGTACTTC

v_call: TRBV6-5
j_call: TRBJ2-3
d_call: TRBD1
clone_size: NA
cdr3_aa: CASSYGTGAGTQYF
cdr3_nt: TGTGCCAGCAGTTACGGGACAGGGGCTGGTACGCAGTATTTT

v_call: TRBV28
j_call: TRBJ1-4
d_call: NA
clone_size: once
cdr3_aa: CASGWGATNEKLFF
cdr3_nt: TGTGCCAGCGGTTGGGGGGCAACTAATGAAAAACTGTTTTTT

v_call: TRBV27
j_call: TRBJ2-3
d_call: TRBD2
clone_size: once
cdr3_aa: CASSISGRSTDTQYF
cdr3_nt: TGTGCCAGCAGTATTAGCGGGAGGAGCACAGATACGCAGTATTTT

v_call: TRBV28
j_call: TRBJ1-4
d_call: NA
clone_size: few
cdr3_aa: CASSSSQDEKLFF
cdr3_nt: TGTGCCAGCAGCTCCAGTCAGGATGAAAAACTGTTTTTT

v_call: TRBV13
j_call: TRBJ2-3
d_call: TRBD2
clone_size: NA
cdr3_aa: CASSPYGGDTQYF
cdr3_nt: TGTGCCAGCAGCCCATACGGGGGGGATACGCAGTATTTT

v_call: TRBV4-2
j_call: TRBJ2-5
d_call: TRBD1
clone_size: once
cdr3_aa: CASSQGTGTGGGETQYF
cdr3_nt: TGTGCCAGCAGCCAGGGGACCGGGACAGGGGGCGGGGAGACCCAGTACTTC

v_call: TRBV21-1
j_call: TRBJ2-7
d_call: NA
clone_size: NA
cdr3_aa: CASSKPGLPGREQYF
cdr3_nt: TGTGCCAGCAGCAAACCGGGACTGCCAGGGCGAGAGCAGTACTTC

v_call: TRBV4-3
j_call: TRBJ2-3
d_call: TRBD2
clone_size: NA
cdr3_aa: CASSQASGRADTQYF
cdr3_nt: TGCGCCAGCAGCCAGGCTAGCGGGAGGGCAGATACGCAGTATTTT

v_call: TRBV30
j_call: TRBJ2-1
d_call: TRBD2
clone_size: NA
cdr3_aa: CAWSSGLAGSNEQFF
cdr3_nt: TGTGCCTGGAGCTCGGGACTAGCGGGTTCTAATGAGCAGTTCTTC